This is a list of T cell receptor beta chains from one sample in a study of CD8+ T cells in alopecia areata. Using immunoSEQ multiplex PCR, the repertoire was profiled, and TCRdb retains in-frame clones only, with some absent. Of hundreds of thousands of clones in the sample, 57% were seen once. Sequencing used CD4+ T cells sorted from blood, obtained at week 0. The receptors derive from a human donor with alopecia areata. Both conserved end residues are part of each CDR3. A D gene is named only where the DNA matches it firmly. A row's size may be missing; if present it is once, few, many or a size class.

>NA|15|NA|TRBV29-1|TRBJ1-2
CSVSSYSGQDYGYTF
TGCAGCGTGTCTTCATACTCTGGCCAGGACTATGGCTACACCTTC
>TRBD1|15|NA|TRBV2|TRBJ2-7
CASRADREYSYEQYF
TGTGCCAGCAGGGCTGACAGGGAGTACTCCTACGAGCAGTACTTC
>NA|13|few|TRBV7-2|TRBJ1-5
CASSRQYNQPQHF
TGTGCCAGCAGTCGGCAGTACAATCAGCCCCAGCATTTT
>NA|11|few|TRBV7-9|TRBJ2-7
CASSLEYEQYF
TGTGCCAGCAGCCTGGAATACGAGCAGTACTTC
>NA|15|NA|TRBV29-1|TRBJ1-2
CSVLRLAGAPVGYTF
TGCAGCGTTTTGAGGCTCGCAGGGGCACCCGTGGGCTACACCTTC
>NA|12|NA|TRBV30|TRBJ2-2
CAWSVLTGELFF
TGTGCCTGGAGTGTATTGACCGGGGAGCTGTTTTTT
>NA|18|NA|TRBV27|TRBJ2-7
CASSVPKRIRPQRDEQYF
TGTGCCAGCAGTGTTCCCAAGCGAATTAGGCCCCAGCGGGACGAGCAGTACTTC
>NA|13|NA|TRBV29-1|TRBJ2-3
CSVRGRVRDTQYF
TGCAGCGTTCGAGGCAGGGTAAGAGATACGCAGTATTTT
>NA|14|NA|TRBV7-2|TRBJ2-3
CASSPRTYTDTQYF
TGTGCCAGCAGCCCACGGACCTACACAGATACGCAGTATTTT
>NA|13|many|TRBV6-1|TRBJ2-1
CASSETGRPEQFF
TGTGCCAGCAGCGAAACAGGGAGACCTGAGCAGTTCTTC
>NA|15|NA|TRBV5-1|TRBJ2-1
CASATDSFTYNEQFF
TGCGCCAGTGCCACGGACAGTTTCACCTACAATGAGCAGTTCTTC
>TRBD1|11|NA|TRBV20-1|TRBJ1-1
CSANHRGTAFF
TGCAGTGCGAACCACAGGGGAACAGCTTTCTTT
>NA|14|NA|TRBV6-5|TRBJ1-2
CASILQPSHYGYTF
TGTGCCAGCATCCTACAGCCTAGTCACTATGGCTACACCTTC
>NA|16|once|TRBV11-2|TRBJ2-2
CASSSPWAGDTGELFF
TGTGCCAGCAGCTCTCCGTGGGCAGGGGACACCGGGGAGCTGTTTTTT
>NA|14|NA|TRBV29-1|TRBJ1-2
CSVEHDRSKYGYTF
TGCAGCGTTGAACACGACAGGAGTAAATATGGCTACACCTTC
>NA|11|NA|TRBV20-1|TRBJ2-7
CSANREDEQYF
TGCAGTGCCAACAGGGAAGACGAGCAGTACTTC
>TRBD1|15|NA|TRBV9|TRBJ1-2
CASSLGGQGNYGYTF
TGTGCCAGCAGCCTCGGGGGACAGGGGAACTATGGCTACACCTTC
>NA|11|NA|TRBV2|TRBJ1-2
CASSGHYGYTF
TGTGCCAGCAGTGGACACTATGGCTACACCTTC
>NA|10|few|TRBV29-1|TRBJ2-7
CSVGSYEQYF
TGCAGCGTTGGTTCCTACGAGCAGTACTTC
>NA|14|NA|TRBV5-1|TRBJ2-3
CASSLVSGSDTQYF
TGCGCCAGCAGCTTGGTTTCGGGGTCGGATACGCAGTATTTT
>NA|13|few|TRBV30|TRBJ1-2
CAWTLGHNYGYTF
TGTGCCTGGACCCTAGGACATAACTATGGCTACACCTTC
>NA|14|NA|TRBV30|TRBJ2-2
CAWKVSSNTGELFF
TGTGCCTGGAAGGTCAGCTCGAACACCGGGGAGCTGTTTTTT
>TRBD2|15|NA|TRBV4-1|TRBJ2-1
CASSQDEGLAGKRFF
TGCGCCAGCAGCCAAGATGAAGGGTTAGCGGGAAAGCGGTTCTTC
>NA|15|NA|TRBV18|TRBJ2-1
CASSPRQGSRNEQFF
TGTGCCAGCTCACCTCGTCAGGGGAGTAGGAATGAGCAGTTCTTC
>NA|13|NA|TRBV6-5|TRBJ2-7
CASLGGVFREQYF
TGTGCCAGCCTAGGGGGGGTGTTCCGAGAGCAGTACTTC
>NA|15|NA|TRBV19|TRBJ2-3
CASSIAGASTDTQYF
TGTGCCAGTAGTATAGCGGGGGCAAGCACAGATACGCAGTATTTT
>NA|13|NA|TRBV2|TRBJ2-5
CASRLTGLETQYF
TGTGCCAGCCGCCTAACAGGCCTAGAGACCCAGTACTTC
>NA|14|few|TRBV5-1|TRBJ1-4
CASSTGHTNEKLFF
TGCGCCAGCAGCACGGGACACACTAATGAAAAACTGTTTTTT
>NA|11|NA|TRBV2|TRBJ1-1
CASSPSIAAFF
TGTGCCAGCAGCCCTTCTATAGCGGCTTTCTTT